This is a list of T cell receptor beta chains from one sample in a study of cytomegalovirus exposure and HLA in healthy donors. Profiling relied on immunoSEQ multiplex PCR, and the TCRdb table lists in-frame clones only, not all of them. The repertoire consists of 73,000 or so clones, with around 76% occurring once and the leading ten covering approximately 5.8%. The sequencing sample was made of PBMCs. These receptors originate from a man aged 45-65 years in good health and CMV-seronegative. The CDR3 runs from the conserved cysteine through the conserved F or W. D genes are given only for firm matches. The listing skips clone size in some rows; elsewhere it reads once, few, many or a size class.

DNA: TGTGCCACGCGGACAGTCGGATCCTACAATGAGCAGTTCTTC
CDR3: CATRTVGSYNEQFF
length: 14
D: .
size: once
J: TRBJ2-1
V: TRBV19

DNA: TGTGCCAGCGCCGAGACAGGGCTTGGTGGAAACACCATATATTTT
CDR3: CASAETGLGGNTIYF
length: 15
D: TRBD1
size: .
J: TRBJ1-3
V: TRBV27

DNA: TGTGCCAGCCGACAGGGGCTCTCTGGAAACACCATATATTTT
CDR3: CASRQGLSGNTIYF
length: 14
D: TRBD1
size: few
J: TRBJ1-3
V: TRBV7-9

DNA: TGTGCCAGCAGCTTAAGGGTTCTTGACGACAGGGGAAACACTGAAGCTTTCTTT
CDR3: CASSLRVLDDRGNTEAFF
length: 18
D: TRBD1
size: .
J: TRBJ1-1
V: TRBV7-9

DNA: TGTGCCAGCAGCTCACCCGGGACAGGGACCTACGAGCAGTACTTC
CDR3: CASSSPGTGTYEQYF
length: 15
D: TRBD1
size: .
J: TRBJ2-7
V: TRBV11-2

DNA: TGTGCCAGCAGCTTGGCGGGCTTTAACACCGGGGAGCTGTTTTTT
CDR3: CASSLAGFNTGELFF
length: 15
D: .
size: .
J: TRBJ2-2
V: TRBV7-9

DNA: TGTGCCAGCAGTGAGGATACAAGGGGGACCGCCGGCTACACCTTC
CDR3: CASSEDTRGTAGYTF
length: 15
D: .
size: .
J: TRBJ1-2
V: TRBV6-1

DNA: TGTGCCAGCTCACCCTCCGTGGCGGGCCTGAACACTGAAGCTTTCTTT
CDR3: CASSPSVAGLNTEAFF
length: 16
D: .
size: few
J: TRBJ1-1
V: TRBV18

DNA: TGTGCCAGCAGTTATTTCGGAGCAGTGAACACCGGGGAGCTGTTTTTT
CDR3: CASSYFGAVNTGELFF
length: 16
D: .
size: .
J: TRBJ2-2
V: TRBV6-5

DNA: TGTGCCAGCAGCCTTGGGAGGGGAGGGTACGGCTACACCTTC
CDR3: CASSLGRGGYGYTF
length: 14
D: .
size: once
J: TRBJ1-2
V: TRBV27

DNA: TGTGCCAGTAGTAGGCGGAGCTCCTACAATGAGCAGTTCTTC
CDR3: CASSRRSSYNEQFF
length: 14
D: .
size: few
J: TRBJ2-1
V: TRBV19

DNA: TGTGCCAGCAAGGGACAGGTCAATCAGCCCCAGCATTTT
CDR3: CASKGQVNQPQHF
length: 13
D: TRBD1
size: .
J: TRBJ1-5
V: TRBV2

DNA: TGTGCCAGCAGCCCTCAGGAATCGGCACCCCTCCACTTT
CDR3: CASSPQESAPLHF
length: 13
D: .
size: .
J: TRBJ1-6
V: TRBV9

DNA: TGCGCCAGCACTCCGGACAGTGGTTCACCCCTCCACTTT
CDR3: CASTPDSGSPLHF
length: 13
D: .
size: .
J: TRBJ1-6
V: TRBV5-1

DNA: TGTGCCAGCAGCCAAGATGAGAAGGGGAAAAACACTGAAGCTTTCTTT
CDR3: CASSQDEKGKNTEAFF
length: 16
D: .
size: once
J: TRBJ1-1
V: TRBV14

DNA: TGCGCCAGCAGTGATGCTAGCGGACCCTTTCGTGAGCAGTTCTTC
CDR3: CASSDASGPFREQFF
length: 15
D: TRBD2
size: .
J: TRBJ2-1
V: TRBV10-2

DNA: TGCGCCAGCAGCTTGGATAGCGGGAGCTCCTACAATGAGCAGTTCTTC
CDR3: CASSLDSGSSYNEQFF
length: 16
D: TRBD2
size: .
J: TRBJ2-1
V: TRBV5-1

DNA: TGTGCCAGCAGCTTAAATCGAGCTGAAGCTTTCTTT
CDR3: CASSLNRAEAFF
length: 12
D: .
size: once
J: TRBJ1-1
V: TRBV11-2

DNA: TGTGCCAGCAGTGAGCGGGGCCAGGGCTCCTATGGCTACACCTTC
CDR3: CASSERGQGSYGYTF
length: 15
D: .
size: once
J: TRBJ1-2
V: TRBV2

DNA: TGTGCCAGCACCTATACCGGGGAGCTGTTTTTT
CDR3: CASTYTGELFF
length: 11
D: .
size: .
J: TRBJ2-2
V: TRBV6-1

DNA: TGCGCCAGCAGTGAGGACGGGGTGGGGACCCAGTACTTC
CDR3: CASSEDGVGTQYF
length: 13
D: .
size: .
J: TRBJ2-5
V: TRBV10-1

DNA: TGTGCCAGCAGCCCCGACCCGGACAGTTCGGGCACCTTC
CDR3: CASSPDPDSSGTF
length: 13
D: .
size: few
J: TRBJ1-2
V: TRBV11-2

DNA: TGTGCCAGCAGCCTAGGACAGGGCCTGAACACTGAAGCTTTCTTT
CDR3: CASSLGQGLNTEAFF
length: 15
D: TRBD1
size: few
J: TRBJ1-1
V: TRBV7-2

DNA: TGCGCCAGCAGTGACCGGGGGGTCTATCAGCCCCAGCATTTT
CDR3: CASSDRGVYQPQHF
length: 14
D: .
size: .
J: TRBJ1-5
V: TRBV10-1

DNA: TGCGCCAGCAGCCAAGATTTGGAGGGTTCCATCTACACAGATACGCAGTATTTT
CDR3: CASSQDLEGSIYTDTQYF
length: 18
D: .
size: .
J: TRBJ2-3
V: TRBV4-1